This T cell receptor (beta chain) was retrieved from a study of blood T cells in healthy people across ages. Isolation per sample recovered at least 6 million PBMCs. Study results and limitations: Diversity was estimated from one million T cells, and these estimates were considered underestimates. Shifts in expanded clonotypes may have been confounded by donor CMV status, which was unknown.

The CDR3 has 15 residues. Germline values: CDR1 SQVTM, CDR2 ANQGSEA. Between the trimmed V and J ends, which lost 5 bases and 0 bases, there was a span of 11 bases. This clonotype was seen only a few times. Its antigen is still unknown. Using a J-beta primer mix together with a sample-barcoded 5' primer, a second PCR was run for roughly 6 to 11 cycles. MiXCR, run by TCRdb on the 5' RACE reads, gives a single entry per CDR3 protein. Altogether 700,000 to 850,000 distinct CDR3 sequences are present, 53% being singletons, with the ten largest covering roughly 37%. The sequence was obtained from a man aged 80 or over in good health. The sequencing sample was made of blood. This chain links TRBV29-1 with TRBJ2-6; D gene ambiguous. CDR3 amino acids: CSVPMRHSGANVLTF. The CDR3 DNA follows: TGCAGCGTTCCGATGAGGCACTCTGGGGCCAACGTCCTGACTTTC.